Presented here are 2 T cell receptor beta chains from one specimen sequenced in a study of T-cell memory formation after mild COVID-19. TCRdb called the 5' RACE reads again in MiXCR, with one record for every CDR3 protein. The data show 450,000 or so distinct CDR3 sequences, 20% to 30% seen once. The sample taken for sequencing was PBMCs or a T cell subset sorted from them (not recorded which). The receptors originated from an adult woman who had mild COVID-19 (a few samples of this study predate the infection). Cell type and time point are not known.

The table lists this clonotype with a few counts. The rearrangement joins TRBV5-6 to TRBJ2-2, with 10 bases fitting TRBD1. The V gene end was trimmed by 4 bases and the J gene end by 5 bases; junction bases not matched to a gene: 8. This CDR3 comprises 16 residues. Germline CDR1 reads SGHDT; CDR2 reads YYEEEE. The CDR3 loop is CASSTGQGSSTGELFF. The CDR3 DNA reads TGTGCCAGCAGCACGGGACAGGGGTCGTCAACCGGGGAGCTGTTTTTT.

This clonotype was observed a few times. This rearrangement joins TRBV6-5 to TRBJ2-5; D not resolved. The germline gives CDR1 MNHEY, CDR2 SVGAGI. The CDR3 extends over 13 amino acids. The V end was cut by 2 bases, the J end by 6 bases, with 10 bases between. The CDR3 spells CASSYQSLQTQYF. The CDR3 DNA follows: TGTGCCAGCAGTTACCAGAGCCTCCAGACCCAGTACTTC.